This is a list of T cell receptor beta chains from one sample in a study of memory CD4+ T cells and cytomegalovirus serostatus. Produced via immunoSEQ multiplex PCR; TCRdb's table is partial and in-frame only. The data show 50,000 to 60,000 clones, with 82% seen just once and over 0.55% held by the top ten. The specimen was memory CD4+ T cells from blood. Source of these receptors: an adult in good health and CMV-seronegative. Both conserved end residues are part of each CDR3. The order of the fields is CDR3 protein, V gene, J gene, clone size. Clone size appears in some rows only: once, few, many, or a class for an expanded clone.

CASSRRQEGSYEQYF	TRBV18	TRBJ2-7	few
CASSPRAPNEKLFF	TRBV4-1	TRBJ1-4	NA
CASSSLGGGAGNEQFF	TRBV7-9	TRBJ2-1	NA
CASSYSTAAFTEAFF	TRBV6-6	TRBJ1-1	NA
CASSHRGHYEQYF	TRBV7-8	TRBJ2-7	NA
CASSLDGRFNQPQHF	TRBV28	TRBJ1-5	NA
CASSQGDRAVETQYF	TRBV14	TRBJ2-5	NA
CASSFHLEGQKIAGYTF	TRBV28	TRBJ1-2	NA
CSVEDRENEQFF	TRBV29-1	TRBJ2-1	NA
CASSRFHGEKLFF	TRBV18	TRBJ1-4	NA
CASSPFADEQFF	TRBV5-8	TRBJ2-1	NA
CASSQDARGGPFNEQFF	TRBV4-1	TRBJ2-1	NA
CASSYSIGGRDYGYTF	TRBV6-6	TRBJ1-2	NA
CAWGDSHSPLHF	TRBV30	TRBJ1-6	NA
CASSWGADTEAFF	TRBV5-1	TRBJ1-1	NA
CASNRQGSPQETQYF	TRBV2	TRBJ2-5	NA
CASSQGISTEAFF	TRBV11-3	TRBJ1-1	NA
CASSDPTGDSYEQYF	TRBV6-4	TRBJ2-7	NA
CASSTGGRGQYF	TRBV6-6	TRBJ2-3	NA
CASSKAGGQGRTEAFF	TRBV5-4	TRBJ1-1	NA
CASSWTSVYTGELFF	TRBV6-5	TRBJ2-2	NA
CASSFGQGGTDTQYF	TRBV7-9	TRBJ2-3	NA
CAWKRETNTEAFF	TRBV30	TRBJ1-1	NA
CASSPGTGAYYGYTF	TRBV28	TRBJ1-2	NA
CASSYQQGWTEAFF	TRBV27	TRBJ1-1	NA
CASSPAGGVYEQYF	TRBV18	TRBJ2-7	NA
CASSQRADYETVQGYTF	TRBV4-1	TRBJ1-2	NA
CASSQGQGASSYEQYF	TRBV4-1	TRBJ2-7	NA
CASENRDRAASGGNTIYF	TRBV10-2	TRBJ1-3	NA
CASSLWTGTNTGELFF	TRBV5-1	TRBJ2-2	NA
CASVTQDYGYTF	TRBV28	TRBJ1-2	NA
CATSGSSYNSPLHF	TRBV15	TRBJ1-6	NA
CASFLRVSYNEQFF	TRBV6-1	TRBJ2-1	NA
CAISEDRAQGYTF	TRBV10-3	TRBJ1-2	NA
CASSLGAGVNTGELFF	TRBV7-8	TRBJ2-2	NA
CASSFRPVTDTQYF	TRBV7-2	TRBJ2-3	NA
CASSPTLSNYGYTF	TRBV6-5	TRBJ1-2	NA
CASSQSTWGDTDTQYF	TRBV5-6	TRBJ2-3	NA
CASSWGQGNTIYF	TRBV5-6	TRBJ1-3	few
CASSFQLAGGPSGELFF	TRBV27	TRBJ2-2	NA
CASRGRAREKHEQYF	TRBV2	TRBJ2-7	NA
CASSTTGTGDSEAFF	TRBV19	TRBJ1-1	NA
CASSPAGTGVLNYGYTF	TRBV7-2	TRBJ1-2	NA
CASSPRASNEQFF	TRBV7-9	TRBJ2-1	NA
CASTPRGTASYEQYF	TRBV28	TRBJ2-7	once
CASSQVEGTEAFF	TRBV4-1	TRBJ1-1	NA
CASSQGGDRAYQIYGYTF	TRBV4-2	TRBJ1-2	NA
CAWGGKHEQYF	TRBV30	TRBJ2-7	NA
CASRSSYEQYF	TRBV6-1	TRBJ2-7	NA